What follows are 26 T cell receptor beta chains derived from one specimen sequenced in a study of T cell changes during pregnancy in multiple sclerosis. Data came from immunoSEQ multiplex PCR; TCRdb stores just in-frame clones and leaves some out. The sample consists of roughly 42,000 clones, about 89% of them appearing once. Material: CD4+ T cells from peripheral blood mononuclear cells, obtained in the first trimester of pregnancy. These receptor sequences come from a female donor with multiple sclerosis, enrolled in a pregnancy study.

The chain is built from TRBV5-1 and TRBJ2-2; TRBD2 matches 11 bases. V gave up 4 bases and J gave up 1 base; unmatched junction bases: 3. The CDR3 is made up of 16 amino acids. Germline V gene sequence: CDR1 SGHRS, CDR2 YFSETQ. For the CDR3, the DNA is TGCGCCAGCAGCACGACTAGCGGGGTGAACACCGGGGAGCTGTTTTTT. Translation: CASSTTSGVNTGELFF.

The chain combines TRBV6-1 with TRBJ1-1; a possible D gene is TRBD1 (6 bases). V lost 6 bases to trimming and J lost 7 bases, with 21 bases between them. This CDR3 comprises 15 residues. The germline V gene encodes CDR1 MNHNS and CDR2 SASEGT. The CDR3 protein is CASRAAGTIGVEAFF. In DNA, the CDR3 is TGTGCCAGCAGGGCGGCCGGGACAATCGGAGTTGAAGCTTTCTTT.

The CDR3 loop reads CASSIKAASTEAFF. The CDR3 DNA sequence: TGTGCCAGTAGTATAAAAGCGGCGAGCACTGAAGCTTTCTTT. The V and J genes are TRBV19 and TRBJ1-1; D not certain. The CDR3 consists of 14 residues. V was shortened by 2 bases and J by 4 bases, with 11 bases between the two germline ends. The germline gives CDR1 LNHDA, CDR2 SQIVND (reference sequence).

The chain combines TRBV19 with TRBJ2-7; 8 bases match TRBD1. The CDR3 is 13 residues long. The ends lost 5 bases at V and 9 bases at J; junction bases unmatched: 9. Germline CDR1 reads LNHDA; CDR2 reads SQIVND (reference sequence). The CDR3 region has the DNA TGTGCCAGTAGTCCCGGACAGGGTGGGAGGCAGTACTTC. Protein: CASSPGQGGRQYF.

The chain recombines TRBV7-9 with TRBJ1-1; tentatively, D is TRBD1 (5 bases). There are 15 residues in the CDR3. The germline CDR1 and CDR2 sequences are SEHNR and FQNEAQ (reference sequence). V was cut by 6 bases and J by 0 bases, with 14 bases left in between. The CDR3 spells CASRPPAGLNTEAFF. For the CDR3, the DNA is TGTGCCAGCAGACCCCCCGCAGGGCTGAACACTGAAGCTTTCTTT.

The chain has TRBV30 and TRBJ1-5, with 8 bases identical to TRBD1. The germline V gene encodes CDR1 GTSNPN and CDR2 SVGIG (reference sequence). V was clipped by 1 base and J by 6 bases; unmatched bases: 8. The CDR3 has 15 residues. The CDR3 protein is CAWSEDRVRGQPQHF. As DNA, the CDR3 is TGTGCCTGGAGTGAGGACAGGGTAAGGGGTCAGCCCCAGCATTTT.

A few counts support this clone. This specimen includes other DNA sequences encoding the same CDR3. The chain has TRBV4-3 and TRBJ1-1; unclear D gene. CDR1 is LGHNA, CDR2 YSLEER, per germline. There are 13 residues in the CDR3. V lost 4 bases and J 0 bases, leaving 6 bases between the germline ends. The CDR3 sequence: CASSRAVNTEAFF. The CDR3 nucleotides are TGCGCCAGCAGCCGAGCTGTGAACACTGAAGCTTTCTTT.

The chain links TRBV27 to TRBJ2-3; a weak D match, TRBD1 (5 bases). Trimming removed 3 bases at V and 2 bases at J, with 18 bases between. This CDR3 contains 17 residues. The germline CDR1 and CDR2 sequences are MNHEY and SMNVEV (reference sequence). CDR3 nucleotide sequence: TGTGCCAGCAGTTTTAGGGTGGGGTGGGGCAACACAGATACGCAGTATTTT. This codes for CASSFRVGWGNTDTQYF.

The chain links TRBV19 to TRBJ1-4; weak D call: TRBD1 (6 bases). Germline assignment: CDR1 LNHDA and CDR2 SQIVND (reference sequence). The length of the CDR3 is 14 residues. Trimming took off 8 bases at V and 5 bases at J, with 15 bases between the two ends. This chain's CDR3 is CASGEQGINEKLFF. As DNA, the CDR3 is TGTGCCAGTGGCGAACAGGGCATAAATGAAAAACTGTTTTTT.

The chain uses TRBV28 and TRBJ2-7, with TRBD2 matching over 8 bases. The CDR3 loop spans 15 amino acids. V shed 6 bases, J shed 2 bases, and the junction held 9 bases outside the gene matches. Germline CDR1 is MDHEN and CDR2 is SYDVKM. The CDR3 sequence is CASRIGRGAPYEQYF. CDR3 bases: TGTGCCAGCAGGATCGGGCGGGGGGCCCCCTACGAGCAGTACTTC.

Remarks on this clone: Other DNA sequences in this sample translate to the same CDR3. The rearrangement uses TRBV11-2 and TRBJ1-1; possible D gene TRBD1, 5 bases. Germline lookup yields CDR1 SGHAT and CDR2 FQNNGV. The CDR3 runs 13 residues. Trimming left V 6 bases short and J 1 base short, with 9 bases between. CDR3 sequence reads: CASRRGQNTEAFF. The CDR3 DNA follows: TGTGCCAGCAGGCGCGGACAGAACACTGAAGCTTTCTTT. Together with reference TRBV11-2 and TRBJ1-1, the CDR3 gives the full variable domain: EAGVAQSPRYKIIEKRQSVAFWCNPISGHATLYWYQQILGQGPKLLIQFQNNGVVDDSQLPKDRFSAERLKGVDSTLKIQPAKLEDSAVYLCASRRGQNTEAFFGQGTRLTVV.

This chain joins TRBV27 and TRBJ1-1, with D tentatively TRBD1 (5 bases). V lost 6 bases and J lost 5, with 13 bases in between. The CDR3 consists of 13 residues. From germline, CDR1 is MNHEY and CDR2 SMNVEV (reference sequence). The CDR3 coding sequence is TGTGCCAGCAGGCCAAGCGGGGGAACTGAAGCTTTCTTT. Translated, it gives CASRPSGGTEAFF.

The V call is TRBV7-9, the J call TRBJ1-1, with D possibly TRBD1 on 6 matching bases. The V gene's germline CDR1 is SEHNR and CDR2 FQNEAQ (reference sequence). The CDR3 has 14 amino acids. The germline V and J ends were trimmed by 5 bases and 11 bases, with 21 bases remaining between them. The CDR3 nucleotides are TGTGCCAGCAGCCCTAATATTGGACAGTCTGGGGCTTTCTTT. Protein: CASSPNIGQSGAFF. Looking up the rest from reference TRBV7-9 and TRBJ1-1 gives the full variable domain: DTGVSQNPRHKITKRGQNVTFRCDPISEHNRLYWYRQTLGQGPEFLTYFQNEAQLEKSRLLSDRFSAERPKGSFSTLEIQRTEQGDSAMYLCASSPNIGQSGAFFGQGTRLTVV.

The chain has TRBV18 and TRBJ2-1; 9 bases match TRBD2. V dropped 4 bases and J dropped 4; count of bases not matched to a gene: 8. Germline CDR1 and CDR2: KGHSH and LQKENI. CDR3 size: 16 residues. The CDR3 DNA reads TGTGCCAGCTCACGACAGATACTAGCGGGTTACAATGAGCAGTTCTTC. Its protein is CASSRQILAGYNEQFF.

This chain connects TRBV30 to TRBJ1-2; tentatively, D is TRBD1 (6 bases). This CDR3 contains 14 residues. V lost 0 bases and J lost 4, with 12 bases in between. Looked up from germline, CDR1 is GTSNPN and CDR2 is SVGIG (reference sequence). CDR3: CAWSVQGPAYGYTF. CDR3 in DNA: TGTGCCTGGAGTGTACAGGGTCCCGCCTATGGCTACACCTTC.

The chain recombines TRBV7-7 with TRBJ2-2, with 14 positions matching TRBD2. The J segment lost 3 bases and the V segment lost 5 bases, leaving 2 bases of the junction unmatched. This CDR3 contains 16 residues. The germline V gene has CDR1 SSHAT and CDR2 FNYEAQ (reference sequence). CDR3 sequence (DNA): TGTGCCAGCAGCCTGGGACTAGCGGGAGACACCGGGGAGCTGTTTTTT. It is translated as CASSLGLAGDTGELFF. Full variable domain (rest looked up from reference TRBV7-7 and TRBJ2-2): GAGVSQSPRYKVTKRGQDVTLRCDPISSHATLYWYQQALGQGPEFLTYFNYEAQPDKSGLPSDRFSAERPEGSISTLTIQRTEQRDSAMYRCASSLGLAGDTGELFFGEGSRLTVL.

The chain joins TRBV27 to TRBJ2-4; D is perhaps TRBD2 (6 bases). CDR3 length: 14 amino acids. Germline V gives CDR1 MNHEY, CDR2 SMNVEV (reference sequence). Between the trimmed V and J ends, which lost 0 bases and 6 bases, there was a span of 9 bases. The CDR3 nucleotides are TGTGCCAGCAGTTTATCGGGGAGGTTAAACATTCAGTACTTC. As protein: CASSLSGRLNIQYF.

The chain couples TRBV19 to TRBJ1-2; 9 bases line up with TRBD1. The CDR3 is made up of 16 amino acids. Germline-derived CDR1 and CDR2 are LNHDA and SQIVND (reference sequence). Trimming removed 5 bases from V and 8 bases from J; junction bases left unmatched: 15. The CDR3 is CASSSRQGVTGYGYTF. CDR3 in DNA: TGTGCCAGTAGTTCCCGACAGGGGGTTACGGGCTACGGCTACACCTTC.

DNA for the CDR3: TGTGCCAGCAGTGAAGCTCCCAGAGGTACGCAGTATTTT. This gives the protein CASSEAPRGTQYF. The chain joins TRBV2 to TRBJ2-3; D unresolved. This CDR3 contains 13 residues. V was clipped by 0 bases and J by 8 bases, with 9 bases between them. The V gene's germline CDR1 is SNHLY and CDR2 FYNNEI.

The chain joins TRBV18 to TRBJ2-6; no clear D gene. From germline, CDR1 is KGHSH and CDR2 LQKENI. The CDR3 is 16 residues long. The V end was cut by 2 bases, the J end by 0 bases, with 8 bases between. CDR3 amino acids: CASSPVESSGANVLTF. CDR3 bases: TGTGCCAGCTCACCAGTAGAGTCCTCTGGGGCCAACGTCCTGACTTTC.

The chain carries TRBV9 and TRBJ2-1; 9 bases are shared with TRBD2. The CDR3 runs to 15 residues. V was clipped by 0 bases and J by 6 bases; unmatched bases: 4. Germline V gene data show CDR1 as SGDLS and CDR2 as YYNGEE. The CDR3 DNA sequence: TGTGCCAGCAGCGTAGTTGCGGGAGGGTTCAATGAGCAGTTCTTC. Its protein is CASSVVAGGFNEQFF.

This CDR3 reads CASSVRTSGRPHEQFF. The CDR3 DNA reads as TGTGCCAGCAGCGTACGGACTAGCGGGAGGCCCCATGAGCAGTTCTTC. This chain connects TRBV5-4 to TRBJ2-1; 14 positions match TRBD2. There are 16 residues in the CDR3. Per the germline V gene, CDR1 is SGHNT and CDR2 is YYREEE (reference sequence). V lost 4 bases and J lost 8; bases outside the gene matches: 8. The full variable domain, in which reference TRBV5-4 and TRBJ2-1 provide the parts outside the CDR3, is ETGVTQSPTHLIKTRGQQVTLRCSSQSGHNTVSWYQQALGQGPQFIFQYYREEENGRGNFPPRFSGLQFPNYSSELNVNALELDDSALYLCASSVRTSGRPHEQFFGPGTRLTVL.

The V call is TRBV7-6, the J call TRBJ1-3, with D unclear. Per germline, CDR1 SGHVS and CDR2 FNYEAQ. V lost 0 bases and J 0 bases, leaving 9 bases between the germline ends. This CDR3 has 16 residues. CDR3 amino acids: CASSLATWNSGNTIYF. As DNA, the CDR3 is TGTGCCAGCAGCTTAGCGACTTGGAACTCTGGAAACACCATATATTTT.

The CDR3 sequence is CASSRLAGYNEQFF. The DNA of the CDR3 is TGTGCCAGCAGTAGGCTAGCGGGATACAATGAGCAGTTCTTC. V usage is TRBV27 and J usage is TRBJ2-1, with 9 bases fitting TRBD2. CDR3 length: 14 residues. The germline V gene encodes CDR1 MNHEY and CDR2 SMNVEV (reference sequence). V lost 5 bases to trimming and J lost 4 bases; unmatched junction nucleotides: 3.

The V and J genes are TRBV5-1 and TRBJ2-3, with D perhaps matching TRBD1 (5 bases). V was shortened by 0 bases and J by 5 bases, with 7 bases between the two germline ends. The CDR3 is 13 amino acids. CDR1 SGHRS and CDR2 YFSETQ come from the germline V gene. CDR3 amino acids: CASSLEGEDTQYF. For the CDR3, the DNA is TGCGCCAGCAGCTTGGAAGGGGAAGATACGCAGTATTTT.

This clone was seen a few times. The chain is built from TRBV19 and TRBJ1-5; D uncertain. Trimming took 7 bases from V and 0 from J, leaving 7 bases between them. The CDR3 loop spans 13 amino acids. Germline-derived CDR1 and CDR2 are LNHDA and SQIVND (reference sequence). This chain's CDR3 is CASKRNSNQPQHF. The DNA of the CDR3 is TGTGCCAGTAAGCGGAATAGCAATCAGCCCCAGCATTTT.